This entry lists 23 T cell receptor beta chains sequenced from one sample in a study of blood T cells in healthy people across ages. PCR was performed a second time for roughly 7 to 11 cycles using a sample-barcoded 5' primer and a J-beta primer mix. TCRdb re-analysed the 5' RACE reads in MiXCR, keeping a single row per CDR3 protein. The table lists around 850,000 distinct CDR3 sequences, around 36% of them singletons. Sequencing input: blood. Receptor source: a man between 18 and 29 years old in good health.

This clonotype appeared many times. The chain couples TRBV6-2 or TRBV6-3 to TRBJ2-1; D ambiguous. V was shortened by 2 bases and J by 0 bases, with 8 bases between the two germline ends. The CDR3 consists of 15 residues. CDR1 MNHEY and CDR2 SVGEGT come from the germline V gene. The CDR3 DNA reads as TGTGCCAGCAGTTACCTTAGGAGCTCCTACAATGAGCAGTTCTTC. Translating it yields CASSYLRSSYNEQFF.

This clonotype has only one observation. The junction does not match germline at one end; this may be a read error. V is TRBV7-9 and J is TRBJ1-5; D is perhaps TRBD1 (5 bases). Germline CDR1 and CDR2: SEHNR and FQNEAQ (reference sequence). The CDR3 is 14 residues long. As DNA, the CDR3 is TGTGCCGGCAGCCTAGACGCGGGGGGTCAGCCCCAGCATTTT. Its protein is CAGSLDAGGQPQHF. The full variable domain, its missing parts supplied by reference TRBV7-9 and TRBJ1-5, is DTGVSQNPRHKITKRGQNVTFRCDPISEHNRLYWYRQTLGQGPEFLTYFQNEAQLEKSRLLSDRFSAERPKGSFSTLEIQRTEQGDSAMYLCAGSLDAGGQPQHFGDGTRLSIL.

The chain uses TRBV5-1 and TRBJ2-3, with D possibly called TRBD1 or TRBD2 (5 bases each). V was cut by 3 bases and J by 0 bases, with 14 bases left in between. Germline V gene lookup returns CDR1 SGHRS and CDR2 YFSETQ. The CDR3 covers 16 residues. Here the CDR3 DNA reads TGCGCCAGCAGCTCTAGGGACGTATCTAGCACAGATACGCAGTATTTT. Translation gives CASSSRDVSSTDTQYF.

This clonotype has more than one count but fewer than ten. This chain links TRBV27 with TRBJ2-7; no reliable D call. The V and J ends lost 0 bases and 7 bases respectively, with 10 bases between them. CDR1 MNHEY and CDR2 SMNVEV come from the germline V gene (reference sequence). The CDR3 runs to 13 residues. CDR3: CASSLSIYNEQYF. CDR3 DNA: TGTGCCAGCAGTTTATCCATCTACAATGAGCAGTACTTC.

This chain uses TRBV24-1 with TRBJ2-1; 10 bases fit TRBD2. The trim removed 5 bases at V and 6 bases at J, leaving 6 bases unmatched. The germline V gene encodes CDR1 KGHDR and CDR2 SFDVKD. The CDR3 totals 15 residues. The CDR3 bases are TGTGCCACCAGTGCAGCGGGGGGGCTCCGCAATGAGCAGTTCTTC. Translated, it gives CATSAAGGLRNEQFF.

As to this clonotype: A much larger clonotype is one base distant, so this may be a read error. The CDR3 DNA follows: TGTGCCAGCAGCTTCAGTCAGGGTAGGAATGGGCAGTTCTTC. Translated: CASSFSQGRNGQFF. The chain has TRBV7-2 and TRBJ2-1; D is possibly TRBD1 (5 bases). Germline assignment: CDR1 SGHTA and CDR2 FQGNSA. CDR3 length: 14 residues.

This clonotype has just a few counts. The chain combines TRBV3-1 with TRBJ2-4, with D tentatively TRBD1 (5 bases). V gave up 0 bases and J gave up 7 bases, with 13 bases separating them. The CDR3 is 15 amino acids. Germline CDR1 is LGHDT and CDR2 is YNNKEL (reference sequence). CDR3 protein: CASSQDSAGWNIQYF. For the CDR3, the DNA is TGTGCCAGCAGCCAAGATTCGGCAGGGTGGAACATTCAGTACTTC. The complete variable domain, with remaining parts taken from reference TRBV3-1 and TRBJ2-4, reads DTAVSQTPKYLVTQMGNDKSIKCEQNLGHDTMYWYKQDSKKFLKIMFSYNNKELIINETVPNRFSPKSPDKAHLNLHINSLELGDSAVYFCASSQDSAGWNIQYFGAGTRLSVL.

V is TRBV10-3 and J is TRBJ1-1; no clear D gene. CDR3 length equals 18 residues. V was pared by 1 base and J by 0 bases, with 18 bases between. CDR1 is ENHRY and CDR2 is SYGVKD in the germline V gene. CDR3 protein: CAISEYQSGRVMNTEAFF. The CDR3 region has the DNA TGTGCCATCAGTGAGTACCAGTCGGGCAGAGTCATGAACACTGAAGCTTTCTTT.

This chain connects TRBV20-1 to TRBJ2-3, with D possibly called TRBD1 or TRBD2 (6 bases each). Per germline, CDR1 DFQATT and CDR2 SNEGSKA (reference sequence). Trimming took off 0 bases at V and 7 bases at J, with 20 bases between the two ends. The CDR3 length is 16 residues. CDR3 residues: CSARDPGGSRLNTQYF. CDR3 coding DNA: TGCAGTGCTAGAGATCCCGGGGGCAGTCGGTTGAATACGCAGTATTTT.

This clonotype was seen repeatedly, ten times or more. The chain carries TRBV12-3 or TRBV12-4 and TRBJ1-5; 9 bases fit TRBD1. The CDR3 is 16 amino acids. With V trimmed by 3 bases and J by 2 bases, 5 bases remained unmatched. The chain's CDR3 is CASSFLTGGGNQPQHF. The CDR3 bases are TGTGCCAGCAGTTTCCTCACAGGGGGCGGCAATCAGCCCCAGCATTTT.

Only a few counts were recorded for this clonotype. As DNA, the CDR3 is TGTGCCAGCAGCCTTCGGACTAGCGGGGGTAACAATGAGCAGTTCTTC. Protein sequence: CASSLRTSGGNNEQFF. The chain combines TRBV7-2 with TRBJ2-1, with TRBD2 matching over 13 bases. The V and J ends lost 5 bases and 5 bases, in that order; junction bases with no gene match: 6. Per the germline V gene, CDR1 is SGHTA and CDR2 is FQGNSA. This CDR3 spans 16 amino acids.

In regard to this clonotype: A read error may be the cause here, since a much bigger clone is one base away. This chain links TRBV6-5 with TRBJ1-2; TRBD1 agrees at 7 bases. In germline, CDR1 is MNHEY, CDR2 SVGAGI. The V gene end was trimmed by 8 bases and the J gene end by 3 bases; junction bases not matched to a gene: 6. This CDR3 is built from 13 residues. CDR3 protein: CASARDSHYGYTF. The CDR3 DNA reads TGTGCCAGCGCGAGGGACAGCCACTATGGCTACACCTTC.

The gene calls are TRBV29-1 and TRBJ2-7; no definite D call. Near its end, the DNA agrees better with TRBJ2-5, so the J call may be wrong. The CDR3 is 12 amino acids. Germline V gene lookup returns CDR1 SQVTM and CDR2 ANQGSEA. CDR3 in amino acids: CSVDPLRETQYF. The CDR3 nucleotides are TGCAGCGTGGACCCTCTCAGGGAGACCCAGTACTTC.

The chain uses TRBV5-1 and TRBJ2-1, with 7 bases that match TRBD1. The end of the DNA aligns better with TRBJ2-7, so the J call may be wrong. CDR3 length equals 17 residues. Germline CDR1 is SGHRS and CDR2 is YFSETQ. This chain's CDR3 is CASSLRQGFASYNEQYF. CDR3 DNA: TGCGCCAGCAGCTTGAGACAGGGATTTGCCTCCTACAATGAGCAGTACTTC.

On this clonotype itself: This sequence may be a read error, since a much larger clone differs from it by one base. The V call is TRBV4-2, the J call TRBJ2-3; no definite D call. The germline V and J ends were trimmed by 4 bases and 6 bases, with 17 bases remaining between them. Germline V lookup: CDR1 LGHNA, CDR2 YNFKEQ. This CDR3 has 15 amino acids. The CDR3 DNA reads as TGTGCCAGCAGCCGAGATACGGCCCTAGGGGATACGCAGTATTTT. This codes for CASSRDTALGDTQYF.

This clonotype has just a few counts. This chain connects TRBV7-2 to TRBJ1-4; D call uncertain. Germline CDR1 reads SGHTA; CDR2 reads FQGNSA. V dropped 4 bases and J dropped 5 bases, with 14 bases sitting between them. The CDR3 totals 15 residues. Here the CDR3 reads CASSWLMEENEKLFF. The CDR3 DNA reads TGTGCCAGCAGCTGGCTGATGGAAGAAAATGAAAAACTGTTTTTT.

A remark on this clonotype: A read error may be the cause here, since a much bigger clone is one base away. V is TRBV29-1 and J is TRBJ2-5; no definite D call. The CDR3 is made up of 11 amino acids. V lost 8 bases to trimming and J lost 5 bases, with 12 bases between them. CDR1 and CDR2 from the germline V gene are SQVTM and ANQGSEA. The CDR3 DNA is TGCAGCACCGTGTGGGTGGAGACCCAGTACTTC. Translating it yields CSTVWVETQYF.

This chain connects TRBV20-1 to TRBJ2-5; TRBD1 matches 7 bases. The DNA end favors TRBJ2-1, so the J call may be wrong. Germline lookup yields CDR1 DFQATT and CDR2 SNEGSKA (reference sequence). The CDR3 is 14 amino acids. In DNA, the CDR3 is TGCAGTGCGAGCGTGGGACAGCCCCAAGAGACCCAGTTCTTC. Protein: CSASVGQPQETQFF.

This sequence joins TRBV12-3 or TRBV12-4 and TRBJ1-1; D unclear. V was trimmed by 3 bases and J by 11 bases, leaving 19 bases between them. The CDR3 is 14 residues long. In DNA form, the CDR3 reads TGTGCCAGCAGTTTGGCCTCTTCTCTTTTTTTGGCTTTCTTT. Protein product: CASSLASSLFLAFF.

The CDR3 region is CASSQVDEGSKTQYF. CDR3 sequence (DNA): TGTGCCAGCAGCCAAGTAGACGAGGGGAGCAAGACCCAGTACTTC. V usage is TRBV4-2 and J usage is TRBJ2-5; D is possibly TRBD1 or TRBD2 (5 bases each). The CDR3 length is 15 residues. Germline lookup yields CDR1 LGHNA and CDR2 YNFKEQ. With 1 base removed from V and 6 bases from J, the gap between germline ends came to 15 bases.

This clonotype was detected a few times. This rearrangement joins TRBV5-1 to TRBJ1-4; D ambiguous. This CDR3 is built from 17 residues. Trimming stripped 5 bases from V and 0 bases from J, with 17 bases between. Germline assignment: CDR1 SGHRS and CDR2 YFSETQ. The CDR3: CASRFSSLFATNEKLFF. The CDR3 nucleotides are TGCGCCAGCAGGTTCTCCTCGCTTTTTGCAACTAATGAAAAACTGTTTTTT.

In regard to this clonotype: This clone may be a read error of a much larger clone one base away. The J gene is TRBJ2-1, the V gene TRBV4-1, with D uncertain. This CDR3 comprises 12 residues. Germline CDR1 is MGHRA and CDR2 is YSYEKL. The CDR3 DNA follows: TGCGCCAGCGGCCAAATCTACAATGAGCAGTTCTTC. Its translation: CASGQIYNEQFF.

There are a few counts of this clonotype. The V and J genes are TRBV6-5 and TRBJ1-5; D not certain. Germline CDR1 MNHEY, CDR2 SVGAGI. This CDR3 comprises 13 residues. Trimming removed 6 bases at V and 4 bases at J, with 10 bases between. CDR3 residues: CASRPTVNQPQHF. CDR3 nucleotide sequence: TGTGCCAGCAGACCGACGGTAAATCAGCCCCAGCATTTT.